A single sample is the source of the 4 T cell receptor beta chains below, sequenced in a study of CD8 T cells in ankylosing spondylitis. A single record per CDR3 protein comes from TCRdb applying MiXCR to the 5' RACE reads. The sample yields 200,000 or so distinct CDR3 sequences, roughly 25% seen once. Material for sequencing was blood, either unsorted or a sorted T cell fraction (not recorded which). The receptors derive from a male donor with ankylosing spondylitis or in good health (not recorded which).

The J gene is TRBJ2-3, the V gene TRBV10-3, with D maybe TRBD1 (5 bases). CDR1 is ENHRY, CDR2 SYGVKD, per germline. This CDR3 spans 18 amino acids. V lost 0 bases and J 3 bases, leaving 19 bases between the germline ends. The CDR3 is CAISESLVRQGRTDTQYF. The CDR3 DNA reads TGTGCCATCAGTGAGTCGCTAGTGAGGCAGGGTCGGACAGATACGCAGTATTTT.

J is TRBJ2-7 and V is TRBV29-1, with 10 positions matching TRBD2. The V gene end was trimmed by 1 base and the J gene end by 6 bases; junction bases not matched to a gene: 9. The V gene's germline CDR1 is SQVTM and CDR2 ANQGSEA. The CDR3 is 15 residues long. The CDR3: CSVEGTSGKSSEQYF. CDR3 nucleotide sequence: TGCAGCGTTGAAGGCACTAGCGGGAAATCAAGCGAGCAGTACTTC.

The V and J genes are TRBV6-4 and TRBJ2-1; D is unclear. Germline assignment: CDR1 MRHNA and CDR2 SNTAGT. This CDR3 has 15 residues. Trimming cost V 6 bases and J 1 base, with 13 bases left between them. In DNA, the CDR3 is TGTGCCAGCAGACTCGAAGTGGGATCCTACAATGAGCAGTTCTTC. Translation: CASRLEVGSYNEQFF.

The V call is TRBV20-1, the J call TRBJ2-1; possible D gene TRBD1, 5 bases. Germline V lookup: CDR1 DFQATT, CDR2 SNEGSKA (reference sequence). The CDR3 covers 15 residues. Trimming removed 2 bases from V and 5 bases from J, with 16 bases in between. CDR3 sequence reads: CSARSWGNYDNEQFF. In nucleotides, the CDR3 is TGCAGTGCTAGAAGCTGGGGCAATTATGACAATGAGCAGTTCTTC.